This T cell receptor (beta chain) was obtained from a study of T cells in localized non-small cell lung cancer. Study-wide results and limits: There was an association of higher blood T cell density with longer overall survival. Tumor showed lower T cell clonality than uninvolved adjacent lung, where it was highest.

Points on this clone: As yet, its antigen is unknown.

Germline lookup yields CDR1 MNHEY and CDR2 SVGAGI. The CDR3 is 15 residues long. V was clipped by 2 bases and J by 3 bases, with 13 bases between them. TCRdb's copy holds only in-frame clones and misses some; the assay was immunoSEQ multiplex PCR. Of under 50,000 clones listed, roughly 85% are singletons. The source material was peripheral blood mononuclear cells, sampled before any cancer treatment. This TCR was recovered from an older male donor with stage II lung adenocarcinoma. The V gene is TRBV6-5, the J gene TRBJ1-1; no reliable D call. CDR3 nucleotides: TGTGCCAGCAGTTACGGCGCCCCTTGGGACACTGAAGCTTTCTTT. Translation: CASSYGAPWDTEAFF.